The 15 T cell receptor beta chains in this list originate from one sample, sequenced in a study of OX40 agonist ivuxolimab in advanced cancers. Library method: the immunoSEQ multiplex PCR assay. TCRdb retrieved this table from immuneACCESS and kept in-frame rearrangements only. Not all clones are present; in checked studies, unresolved V genes account for under half, and no reason is known for the remainder. The sample records 78,000 or so clones, 92% of which are singletons. Roughly 10% of the sample goes to the ten largest clones. The starting material was CD4+ or CD8+ T cells sorted from blood, obtained in a trial of the OX40 agonist ivuxolimab. These receptors were collected from an adult with an advanced solid tumor such as melanoma, head and neck, liver or kidney cancer.

V usage is TRBV2 and J usage is TRBJ2-7; D possibly corresponds to TRBD1 (6 bases). CDR3 length equals 15 residues. The germline CDR1 and CDR2 sequences are SNHLY and FYNNEI. Trimming left V 8 bases short and J 1 base short, with 18 bases between. In DNA form, the CDR3 reads TGTGCCAGCGAGTCGGGGACACTCCAATCCTACGAGCAGTACTTC. Protein sequence: CASESGTLQSYEQYF. The whole variable domain, remainder taken from reference TRBV2 and TRBJ2-7, is EPEVTQTPSHQVTQMGQEVILRCVPISNHLYFYWYRQILGQKVEFLVSFYNNEISEKSEIFDDQFSVERPDGSNFTLKIRSTKLEDSAMYFCASESGTLQSYEQYFGPGTRLTVT.

The rearrangement links TRBV27 to TRBJ2-7; D might be TRBD1 (5 bases). The CDR3 is made up of 16 amino acids. The V end lost 5 bases, the J end lost 4 bases, and 21 bases lay between the germline ends. Germline-derived CDR1 and CDR2 are MNHEY and SMNVEV (reference sequence). The CDR3 nucleotides read TGTGCCAGCAGTCCCGGGTTGGTAGGGGCGAGGTACGAGCAGTACTTC. Translated: CASSPGLVGARYEQYF.

The rearrangement links TRBV28 to TRBJ1-5, with D tentatively TRBD1 (5 bases). The CDR3 has 14 amino acids. V lost 4 bases and J 6 bases, leaving 13 bases between the germline ends. CDR1 is MDHEN, CDR2 SYDVKM, per germline. CDR3: CASSWGGSGQPQHF. As DNA, the CDR3 is TGTGCCAGCAGTTGGGGGGGGTCGGGTCAGCCCCAGCATTTT.

For this clone: The junction does not match germline at one end; this may be a read error. The chain joins TRBV7-8 to TRBJ2-5; TRBD2 agrees at 12 bases. In germline, CDR1 is SGHVS, CDR2 FQNEAQ. The CDR3 loop spans 12 amino acids. The CDR3 DNA sequence: TGTGCCAGCAGAACGGGTCTAGCGGGGGGGAACTTC. Protein: CASRTGLAGGNF. The full variable domain, in which reference TRBV7-8 and TRBJ2-5 provide the parts outside the CDR3, is GAGVSQSPRYKVAKRGQDVALRCDPISGHVSLFWYQQALGQGPEFLTYFQNEAQLDKSGLPSDRFFAERPEGSVSTLKIQRTQQEDSAVYLCASRTGLAGGNFGPGTRLLVL.

The rearrangement joins TRBV19 to TRBJ2-7; tentatively, D is TRBD1 or TRBD2 (5 bases each). There are 13 residues in the CDR3. Looked up from germline, CDR1 is LNHDA and CDR2 is SQIVND (reference sequence). Trimming removed 0 bases at V and 6 bases at J, with 9 bases between. The CDR3 DNA is TGTGCCAGTAGTATAGAGGGGGTGAGCGAGCAGTACTTC. It specifies CASSIEGVSEQYF.

V usage is TRBV10-3 and J usage is TRBJ2-3, with TRBD2 matching over 8 bases. CDR3 size: 15 residues. The ends lost 0 bases at V and 4 bases at J; junction bases unmatched: 3. Germline assignment: CDR1 ENHRY and CDR2 SYGVKD. The DNA for the CDR3 is TGTGCCATCAGTGAGTCCAGCGGGGGATCAGATACGCAGTATTTT. Its protein is CAISESSGGSDTQYF.

The V and J genes are TRBV6-1 and TRBJ2-3, with D unclear. Germline assignment: CDR1 MNHNS and CDR2 SASEGT. The V end was cut by 5 bases, the J end by 0 bases, with 12 bases between. The CDR3 totals 15 residues. CDR3 bases: TGTGCCAGCAGTTCCCCGGTAGGGAGCACAGATACGCAGTATTTT. This encodes CASSSPVGSTDTQYF.

The CDR3 bases are TGTGCCAGCAGCCTACAGGGGCCTAACTATGGCTACACCTTC. As protein: CASSLQGPNYGYTF. This rearrangement joins TRBV6-5 to TRBJ1-2, with 7 bases identical to TRBD1. Germline CDR1 and CDR2: MNHEY and SVGAGI. The trim removed 6 bases at V and 0 bases at J, leaving 4 bases unmatched. The CDR3 loop spans 14 amino acids.

The V gene is TRBV15, the J gene TRBJ1-1, with D possibly matching TRBD1 (5 bases). V lost 1 base to trimming and J lost 6 bases, with 15 bases between them. The CDR3 covers 15 residues. Germline V lookup: CDR1 LNHNV, CDR2 YYDKDF (reference sequence). Written as DNA, the CDR3 is TGTGCCACCAGCAGAGTACCGGGGGATTCCGCTGAAGCTTTCTTT. It is translated as CATSRVPGDSAEAFF.

The chain is built from TRBV5-1 and TRBJ1-2; D is undetermined. Germline CDR1 SGHRS, CDR2 YFSETQ. V was shortened by 3 bases and J by 4 bases, with 22 bases between the two germline ends. This CDR3 region has 17 residues. CDR3 in amino acids: CASSSLGPTTPLYGYTF. CDR3 DNA: TGCGCCAGCAGCTCCCTCGGCCCGACAACCCCCCTCTATGGCTACACCTTC.

The chain links TRBV5-5 to TRBJ2-7; TRBD2 agrees at 7 bases. The CDR3 is 16 amino acids. Per the germline V gene, CDR1 is SGHKS and CDR2 is YYEKEE (reference sequence). J gave up 3 bases and V 3 bases, and 12 bases lay outside the gene matches. The CDR3 DNA reads as TGTGCCAGCAGCTCGGGGCGGGGGACTGAGGGCTACGAGCAGTACTTC. Translating gives CASSSGRGTEGYEQYF.

The V call is TRBV18, the J call TRBJ2-2; D gene uncertain. CDR3 size: 12 residues. Trimming shortened V by 2 bases and J by 7 bases, and 5 bases separated the two germline ends. The germline CDR1 and CDR2 sequences are KGHSH and LQKENI. The CDR3 spells CASSPSDGELFF. CDR3 sequence (DNA): TGTGCCAGCTCACCATCTGACGGGGAGCTGTTTTTT.

The gene calls are TRBV13 and TRBJ2-2; D is undetermined. The CDR3 length is 14 residues. In germline, CDR1 is PRHDT, CDR2 FYEKMQ (reference sequence). The V end lost 6 bases, the J end lost 4 bases, and 12 bases lay between the germline ends. The CDR3 is CASRLKGGTGELFF. The CDR3 region has the DNA TGTGCCAGCAGGTTGAAGGGCGGCACCGGGGAGCTGTTTTTT.

The genes are TRBV7-9 and TRBJ2-7, with 7 bases lining up with TRBD2. Trimming removed 1 base from V and 7 bases from J; junction bases left unmatched: 4. The CDR3 spans 13 residues. Per germline, CDR1 SEHNR and CDR2 FQNEAQ (reference sequence). CDR3 sequence: CASSLGTAGEQYF. The CDR3 DNA is TGTGCCAGCAGCTTAGGCACAGCGGGGGAGCAGTACTTC.

V and J are TRBV5-4 and TRBJ2-7; 9 bases line up with TRBD2. CDR1 is SGHNT, CDR2 YYREEE, per germline (reference sequence). Unmatched junction bases numbered 2, after V lost 4 bases and J lost 6 bases. The CDR3 runs to 12 residues. In DNA, the CDR3 is TGTGCCAGCAGCCTACTAGCGGGCGAGCAGTACTTC. The encoded protein is CASSLLAGEQYF.